The 27 T cell receptor beta chains listed next were all sequenced from one sample in a study of molecular identifiers for immune sequencing clone quantification listed by TCRdb under 2018. Libraries were prepared through PCR. Sequencing instrument: Illumina HiSeq 4000. Through fastp at Q25 and MiXCR, TCRdb rebuilt clones from the public reads, retaining in-frame beta chains. Rows with one shared CDR3 protein collapse into an entry with the most common genes and DNA. The sample yields 60,000 to 70,000 distinct CDR3 sequences; about a sixth were counted once. The ten largest clones capture approximately 1.5% of the sample. Sample: naive CD8+ T cells from blood, with Jurkat cell RNA spiked in. In light of the paper, this sample's cell subset or site label describes: FACS-sorted CD8+CD4-CCR7+CD45RA+ naive T cells. The origin of the receptors is a human donor in good health. Some libraries in this study had Jurkat cell RNA spiked in.

This clonotype is termed medium-sized (0.01 to 0.1%). CDR3 nucleotides: TGCAGCTTCTCCGGGACAGGGTTTACCGGGGAGCTGTTTTTT. Translation: CSFSGTGFTGELFF. The chain employs TRBV29-1 and TRBJ2-2, with 9 bases identical to TRBD1. This CDR3 spans 14 amino acids. Unmatched junction bases numbered 9, after V lost 8 bases and J lost 5 bases. Per the germline V gene, CDR1 is SQVTM and CDR2 is ANQGSEA.

There are many counts of this clonotype. The V call is TRBV7-9, the J call TRBJ2-1; 11 bases are a match to TRBD2. Germline CDR1 SEHNR, CDR2 FQNEAQ (reference sequence). J was trimmed by 0 bases and V by 4 bases; bases with no gene match: 11. There are 19 residues in the CDR3. CDR3 sequence: CASSSASGRPPSSYNEQFF. CDR3 in DNA: TGTGCCAGCAGCTCCGCTAGCGGGAGGCCTCCAAGCTCCTACAATGAGCAGTTCTTC.

About this clonotype itself: A much larger clone lies one base from this, so it may be a read error. The chain employs TRBV4-1 and TRBJ1-6, with D perhaps matching TRBD1 (6 bases). This CDR3 spans 16 amino acids. Per the germline V gene, CDR1 is MGHRA and CDR2 is YSYEKL. The CDR3 is CAGSQDGAGDNSPLHF. CDR3 nucleotide sequence: TGCGCCGGCAGCCAAGATGGTGCAGGGGACAATTCACCCCTCCACTTT.

At least ten counts were recorded for this clonotype. V is TRBV27 and J is TRBJ2-1; 8 nucleotides match TRBD1. Losses at the gene ends were 10 bases for V and 6 bases for J; bases not matched to a gene: 8. Germline V lookup: CDR1 MNHEY, CDR2 SMNVEV (reference sequence). CDR3 length equals 13 residues. CDR3 sequence: CATQTGGGNEQFF. CDR3 DNA sequence: TGTGCCACACAAACAGGGGGTGGCAATGAGCAGTTCTTC.

This clonotype was counted at least ten times. V gene TRBV4-1 combines with J gene TRBJ2-7; D might be TRBD2 (5 bases). Per the germline V gene, CDR1 is MGHRA and CDR2 is YSYEKL. V shed 3 bases and J shed 4 bases, with 13 bases lying between them. This CDR3 spans 14 amino acids. The CDR3 DNA is TGCGCCAGCAGCCACCCGGGGAATCCTTACGAGCAGTACTTC. It encodes CASSHPGNPYEQYF.

This clonotype was counted at least ten times. The chain employs TRBV11-2 and TRBJ2-1; D may correspond to TRBD1 or TRBD2 (5 bases each). Per the germline V gene, CDR1 is SGHAT and CDR2 is FQNNGV. V was trimmed by 5 bases and J by 6 bases, leaving 11 bases between them. The CDR3 covers 13 residues. CDR3 bases: TGTGCCAGCAGCACCGGGGCCTCCAATGAGCAGTTCTTC. The encoded protein is CASSTGASNEQFF.

This clonotype showed up just a few times. The chain recombines TRBV27 with TRBJ2-1; D is perhaps TRBD2 (6 bases). Looked up from germline, CDR1 is MNHEY and CDR2 is SMNVEV (reference sequence). V was cut by 4 bases and J by 4 bases, with 17 bases left in between. The CDR3 has 16 residues. The CDR3 bases are TGTGCCAGCAGTTCTTCTTCGGGGGAGCGTTACAATGAGCAGTTCTTC. Translation gives CASSSSSGERYNEQFF.

This clonotype appeared many times. This sequence joins TRBV27 and TRBJ2-1, with 7 bases that match TRBD2. The germline V gene has CDR1 MNHEY and CDR2 SMNVEV (reference sequence). CDR3 length: 14 amino acids. The trim removed 5 bases at V and 9 bases at J, leaving 10 bases unmatched. The CDR3 DNA sequence: TGTGCCAGCAGTCACCTGCCGGGAGGTAGTGAGCAGTTCTTC. Its translation is CASSHLPGGSEQFF.

Ten or more counts support this clonotype. The chain uses TRBV7-6 and TRBJ2-7, with 10 bases matching TRBD1. This CDR3 contains 15 residues. Germline lookup yields CDR1 SGHVS and CDR2 FNYEAQ. The J segment lost 3 bases and the V segment lost 4 bases, leaving 6 bases of the junction unmatched. The CDR3 coding sequence is TGTGCCAGCAGCTCACCGGGACAGGGGAGCTACGAGCAGTACTTC. It encodes CASSSPGQGSYEQYF.

This clonotype appeared many times. This chain's CDR3 is CASRFPSSATGELFF. The CDR3 nucleotides read TGTGCCAGCAGATTTCCGTCCTCTGCCACCGGGGAGCTGTTTTTT. The gene calls are TRBV12-3 or TRBV12-4 and TRBJ2-2; no firm D call. The CDR3 covers 15 residues. The V gene lost 6 bases and the J gene lost 4 bases, with 15 bases spanning the gap.

At least ten counts were recorded for this clonotype. V is TRBV5-1 and J is TRBJ2-7; TRBD1 aligns across 7 bases. Looked up from germline, CDR1 is SGHRS and CDR2 is YFSETQ. The V gene end was trimmed by 5 bases and the J gene end by 4 bases; junction bases not matched to a gene: 15. The CDR3 spans 16 residues. CDR3 loop: CASRRTILQGRYEQYF. The DNA of the CDR3 is TGCGCCAGCAGACGAACAATCCTACAGGGGCGGTACGAGCAGTACTTC.

V is TRBV29-1 and J is TRBJ2-1; D gene uncertain. CDR1 is SQVTM, CDR2 ANQGSEA, per germline. V gave up 6 bases and J gave up 2 bases, with 14 bases separating them. The CDR3 runs 14 residues. For the CDR3, the DNA is TGCAGCGTAATGACTGTGTCTGCCTACAATGAGCAGTTCTTC. Residues: CSVMTVSAYNEQFF.

This clonotype was counted a few times. A read error may explain this, as a much larger clone is one base away. V usage is TRBV4-1 and J usage is TRBJ2-3, with TRBD2 matching over 9 bases. The CDR3 length is 16 residues. In germline, CDR1 is MGHRA, CDR2 YSYEKL. V trimming: 7 bases; J trimming: 4 bases; junction bases outside the gene matches: 12. The CDR3 here is CASKAAGGISADTQYF. CDR3 in DNA: TGCGCCAGCAAGGCTGCGGGAGGGATCTCTGCAGATACGCAGTATTTT.

This clonotype was counted many times. The gene calls are TRBV13 and TRBJ2-1; no clear D gene. This CDR3 region has 15 residues. Germline-derived CDR1 and CDR2 are PRHDT and FYEKMQ (reference sequence). V shed 2 bases and J shed 6 bases, with 14 bases lying between them. The CDR3 loop is CASSLLGFGSNEQFF. The DNA of the CDR3 is TGTGCCAGCAGCTTACTCGGGTTCGGCTCCAATGAGCAGTTCTTC.

This clonotype was seen a single time. This may be a read error, as it is one base from a much larger clone. The rearrangement joins TRBV27 to TRBJ1-1, with D hard to call. With 6 bases removed from V and 0 bases from J, the gap between germline ends came to 14 bases. Germline V CDR1 and CDR2: MNHEY, SMNVEV (reference sequence). The CDR3 is 15 residues long. The CDR3 sequence is CASRLIGQMNTEAFF. DNA of the CDR3: TGTGCCAGCAGGTTAATAGGCCAGATGAACACTGAAGCTTTCTTT.

This clonotype appeared once. It may be a read error: a sequence one base away is much more abundant. The V and J genes are TRBV6-5 and TRBJ2-7; D gene unclear. Germline-derived CDR1 and CDR2 are MNHEY and SVGAGI. This CDR3 has 13 amino acids. CDR3 sequence reads: CASSSAQPYVQYF. The DNA of the CDR3 is TGTGCCAGCAGTTCTGCGCAGCCCTACGTGCAGTACTTC.

At least ten counts were recorded for this clonotype. This sequence joins TRBV28 and TRBJ2-2; the D gene is possibly TRBD1 (6 bases). V dropped 4 bases and J dropped 8 bases, with 14 bases sitting between them. The CDR3 is 14 residues long. Germline V gene lookup returns CDR1 MDHEN and CDR2 SYDVKM. This CDR3 reads CASSSGQPGGELFF. CDR3 DNA: TGTGCCAGCAGTTCAGGACAGCCGGGTGGGGAGCTGTTTTTT.

The chain recombines TRBV7-9 with TRBJ2-1, with 7 nucleotides matching TRBD2. Germline V lookup: CDR1 SEHNR, CDR2 FQNEAQ (reference sequence). The junction had 3 bases not matched to a gene; V was cut back by 3 bases and J by 1 base. The CDR3 has 15 residues. CDR3 loop: CASSLSSGSYNEQFF. The CDR3 nucleotides read TGTGCCAGCAGCTTGTCTAGCGGATCCTACAATGAGCAGTTCTTC.

At least ten counts were recorded for this clonotype. This chain joins TRBV20-1 and TRBJ2-3; 16 nucleotides match TRBD2. The CDR3 is 18 amino acids. The germline gives CDR1 DFQATT, CDR2 SNEGSKA (reference sequence). V shed 0 bases, J shed 4 bases, and the junction held 7 bases outside the gene matches. CDR3 loop: CSARDMPGTSGRADTQYF. The CDR3 DNA reads as TGCAGTGCTAGAGATATGCCGGGGACTAGCGGGAGGGCAGATACGCAGTATTTT.

This clonotype was counted at least ten times. This chain uses TRBV28 with TRBJ1-1; weak D call: TRBD1 (6 bases). CDR3 size: 15 residues. Germline assignment: CDR1 MDHEN and CDR2 SYDVKM. The germline V and J ends were trimmed by 6 bases and 4 bases, with 18 bases remaining between them. CDR3 sequence (DNA): TGTGCCAGCAGATTCCCGACAGGTGTATCCACTGAAGCTTTCTTT. Protein sequence: CASRFPTGVSTEAFF.

This clonotype was seen many times. This chain connects TRBV11-2 to TRBJ2-5; tentative D call: TRBD2 (5 bases). Trimming shortened V by 5 bases and J by 10 bases, and 14 bases separated the two germline ends. Germline assignment: CDR1 SGHAT and CDR2 FQNNGV. CDR3 size: 12 residues. The CDR3 sequence is CASSPDGGGQYF. The CDR3 region has the DNA TGTGCCAGCAGCCCTGACGGAGGAGGCCAGTACTTC.

About this clonotype itself: One junction end disagrees with the germline gene, perhaps due to a read error. The rearrangement links TRBV19 to TRBJ2-7; 11 nucleotides agree with TRBD2. Germline V gene sequence: CDR1 LNHDA, CDR2 SQIVND (reference sequence). This CDR3 is built from 14 residues. DNA of the CDR3: TGTGCCAGTAGTGCCACTAGCGGGAGTTATGAGCGGTACTTC. It codes for CASSATSGSYERYF.

This clonotype has only one observation. This could be a read error, since a much larger clone is one nucleotide away. Since the CDR3 does not end with the conserved phenylalanine or tryptophan, this likely comes from a read error. The chain couples TRBV12-3 or TRBV12-4 to TRBJ1-5; 7 nucleotides align to TRBD1. V was pared by 6 bases and J by 1 base, with 6 bases of the junction left unmatched. The CDR3 totals 15 residues. CDR3 nucleotides: TGTGCCAGCAGCCCACAGGACAGGAGCAATCAGCCCCAGCATCTT. Translating gives CASSPQDRSNQPQHL.

This clonotype was recorded many times. The rearrangement uses TRBV6-5 and TRBJ2-3; D gene ambiguous. Germline CDR1 reads MNHEY; CDR2 reads SVGAGI. This CDR3 spans 13 amino acids. The V and J ends lost 4 bases and 2 bases respectively, with 7 bases between them. CDR3 sequence: CASSWSITDTQYF. CDR3 nucleotides: TGTGCCAGCAGTTGGTCTATCACAGATACGCAGTATTTT.

This clonotype was picked up many times. This chain uses TRBV10-3 with TRBJ2-7; 7 positions match TRBD2. Germline V CDR1 and CDR2: ENHRY, SYGVKD. V shed 10 bases, J shed 0 bases, and the junction held 6 bases outside the gene matches. The CDR3 consists of 13 residues. The CDR3 reads CATLAEHSYEQYF. DNA of the CDR3: TGTGCCACCCTAGCGGAACACTCCTACGAGCAGTACTTC.

This clonotype was found many times. The chain joins TRBV7-9 to TRBJ1-2; no firm D call. The CDR3 sequence is 12 residues long. Deletions cut 8 bases from V and 2 bases from J, with 9 bases between. Per the germline V gene, CDR1 is SEHNR and CDR2 is FQNEAQ (reference sequence). The CDR3 DNA follows: TGTGCCAGCGGCGGCAGAAACTATGGCTACACCTTC. It encodes CASGGRNYGYTF.

The sample holds many counts of this clonotype. This sequence joins TRBV29-1 and TRBJ1-3, with a weak D call TRBD1 (6 bases). Germline V lookup: CDR1 SQVTM, CDR2 ANQGSEA. This CDR3 spans 13 amino acids. Trimming took off 6 bases at V and 7 bases at J, with 16 bases between the two ends. The CDR3 nucleotides read TGCAGCGTAACGCTACAGGGTATCAACACCATATATTTT. As protein: CSVTLQGINTIYF. The full variable domain, rest sourced from reference TRBV29-1 and TRBJ1-3, is SAVISQKPSRDICQRGTSLTIQCQVDSQVTMMFWYRQQPGQSLTLIATANQGSEATYESGFVIDKFPISRPNLTFSTLTVSNMSPEDSSIYLCSVTLQGINTIYFGEGSWLTVV.